This passage covers 21 T cell receptor beta chains from one sample sequenced in a study of neoadjuvant anti-PD-1 for oral cavity cancer. Time point reported: after neoadjuvant nivolumab, at surgical resection. Only in-frame clones appear in the TCRdb table, and some are missing; sequencing was by immunoSEQ multiplex PCR. The sample shows roughly 24,000 clones, 27% of them seen only once. The sequencing here drew on tumor tissue, taken after nivolumab (anti-PD-1) treatment. These receptors all come from a person aged 35-79 years with oral cavity squamous cell carcinoma.

V is TRBV18 and J is TRBJ2-7, with D possibly TRBD2 on 6 matching bases. Germline V gene data show CDR1 as KGHSH and CDR2 as LQKENI. The CDR3 runs to 14 residues. V lost 4 bases and J lost 1, with 11 bases in between. CDR3 sequence: CASSLAGMSYEQYF. CDR3 DNA: TGTGCCAGCTCACTGGCGGGAATGTCCTACGAGCAGTACTTC.

The chain carries TRBV5-1 and TRBJ1-2, with 8 bases lining up with TRBD1. With V trimmed by 0 bases and J by 4 bases, 5 bases remained unmatched. This CDR3 contains 15 residues. In germline, CDR1 is SGHRS, CDR2 YFSETQ. CDR3 sequence: CASSLGTGSAYGYTF. CDR3 in DNA: TGCGCCAGCAGCTTGGGGACAGGGTCGGCCTATGGCTACACCTTC.

This rearrangement joins TRBV29-1 to TRBJ2-1; no definite D call. The CDR3 has 12 amino acids. Deletions cut 8 bases from V and 5 bases from J, with 13 bases between. CDR1 SQVTM and CDR2 ANQGSEA come from the germline V gene. The CDR3 is CSRLNMDNEQFF. In DNA form, the CDR3 reads TGCAGCCGACTCAATATGGACAATGAGCAGTTCTTC.

This clone has a count of ten or more. CDR3 region: CASSSGQNYGYTF. CDR3 DNA sequence: TGTGCCAGCAGCTCAGGACAGAACTATGGCTACACCTTC. This chain joins TRBV7-2 and TRBJ1-2; weak D call: TRBD1 (6 bases). Trimming stripped 4 bases from V and 2 bases from J, with 8 bases between. This CDR3 is built from 13 residues. Germline V gene data show CDR1 as SGHTA and CDR2 as FQGNSA.

This chain links TRBV5-1 with TRBJ1-1; D possibly corresponds to TRBD1 (6 bases). Looked up from germline, CDR1 is SGHRS and CDR2 is YFSETQ. Trimming cost V 2 bases and J 5 bases, with 13 bases left between them. This CDR3 comprises 14 residues. The CDR3 DNA reads TGCGCCAGCAGCTTTCAGGGGCAATTTACTGAAGCTTTCTTT. Translating it yields CASSFQGQFTEAFF.

The CDR3 bases are TGTGCCAGCTCACCTTCAGCGGGGGAAGATACGCAGTATTTT. Protein: CASSPSAGEDTQYF. The chain couples TRBV18 to TRBJ2-3; 8 nucleotides line up with TRBD2. CDR1 and CDR2 from the germline V gene are KGHSH and LQKENI. The CDR3 length is 14 residues. V shed 3 bases, J shed 5 bases, and the junction held 4 bases outside the gene matches.

This clone was counted a few times. The V gene is TRBV27, the J gene TRBJ2-7; TRBD2 agrees at 9 bases. The CDR3 consists of 14 residues. V trimming: 4 bases; J trimming: 5 bases; junction bases outside the gene matches: 6. The germline gives CDR1 MNHEY, CDR2 SMNVEV (reference sequence). The CDR3 is CASSYSGRSNEQYF. The CDR3 DNA is TGTGCCAGCAGTTATAGCGGGAGATCCAACGAGCAGTACTTC.

This clone was seen ten or more times. The chain has TRBV14 and TRBJ1-1; the match to TRBD1 covers 8 bases. V was pared by 4 bases and J by 5 bases, with 3 bases of the junction left unmatched. This CDR3 comprises 13 residues. The germline CDR1 and CDR2 sequences are SGHDN and FVKESK. CDR3 nucleotides: TGTGCCAGCAGCCCCGACAGGGGAACTGAAGCTTTCTTT. Amino acids: CASSPDRGTEAFF.

V and J are TRBV5-4 and TRBJ1-1; D remains ambiguous. Trimming cost V 1 base and J 4 bases, with 8 bases left between them. The CDR3 has 13 amino acids. Germline loops: CDR1 SGHNT, CDR2 YYREEE (reference sequence). In DNA form, the CDR3 reads TGTGCCAGCAGCTTGTTTAGTTCCACTGAAGCTTTCTTT. Its protein is CASSLFSSTEAFF.

This chain links TRBV6-1 with TRBJ2-7; D is ambiguous. CDR3 size: 13 residues. Trimming shortened V by 5 bases and J by 2 bases, and 10 bases separated the two germline ends. Germline V lookup: CDR1 MNHNS, CDR2 SASEGT. CDR3 sequence (DNA): TGTGCCAGCAGTAAGGACGTAGCCTACGAGCAGTACTTC. It specifies CASSKDVAYEQYF.

J is TRBJ1-1 and V is TRBV6-6, with unresolved D. This CDR3 contains 13 residues. Germline V gene sequence: CDR1 MNHNY, CDR2 SVGAGI (reference sequence). Trimming left V 4 bases short and J 1 base short, with 7 bases between. The CDR3 loop is CASSSYGNTEAFF. The CDR3 DNA reads as TGTGCCAGCAGTTCCTACGGGAACACTGAAGCTTTCTTT.

This clone was seen more than once but under ten times. V is TRBV5-1 and J is TRBJ2-6; tentatively, D is TRBD1 (5 bases). The V gene's germline CDR1 is SGHRS and CDR2 YFSETQ. The CDR3 runs 15 residues. Trimming stripped 3 bases from V and 3 bases from J, with 10 bases between. CDR3 region: CASSSGQDGANVLTF. CDR3 nucleotide sequence: TGCGCCAGCAGCTCCGGACAAGATGGGGCCAACGTCCTGACTTTC.

The chain employs TRBV19 and TRBJ1-2; 8 bases align to TRBD1. J gave up 8 bases and V 5 bases, and 7 bases lay outside the gene matches. The CDR3 has 13 residues. Germline assignment: CDR1 LNHDA and CDR2 SQIVND (reference sequence). Here the CDR3 reads CASSSQGAQGYTF. Here the CDR3 DNA reads TGTGCCAGTAGTTCGCAGGGGGCGCAAGGCTACACCTTC.

The chain recombines TRBV25-1 with TRBJ1-2, with TRBD1 matching 8 bases. From germline, CDR1 is MGHDK and CDR2 SYGVNS. J was trimmed by 8 bases and V by 4 bases; bases with no gene match: 9. This CDR3 is built from 14 residues. CDR3: CASSGSRGLGGYTF. CDR3 nucleotide sequence: TGTGCCAGCAGTGGGAGCAGGGGGCTCGGAGGCTACACCTTC.

The rearrangement joins TRBV6-5 to TRBJ2-3; 11 nucleotides align to TRBD2. CDR3 size: 14 residues. Germline CDR1 and CDR2: MNHEY and SVGAGI. V shed 5 bases, J shed 14 bases, and the junction held 12 bases outside the gene matches. The DNA of the CDR3 is TGTGCCAGCAGTACGCCTAGACTAGCGGGGAGGTGGTATTTT. Protein product: CASSTPRLAGRWYF.

V gene TRBV29-1 combines with J gene TRBJ2-3; tentatively, D is TRBD1 (6 bases). There are 12 residues in the CDR3. The V gene's germline CDR1 is SQVTM and CDR2 ANQGSEA. Trimming pared 5 bases from V and 9 bases from J, leaving 15 bases between. The CDR3 DNA is TGCAGCGTTAAAGGGGGACCTACGACGCAGTATTTT. Residues: CSVKGGPTTQYF.

This clone was seen many times. The genes are TRBV7-9 and TRBJ1-5; D is unclear. CDR1 and CDR2 from the germline V gene are SEHNR and FQNEAQ (reference sequence). Trimming stripped 1 base from V and 7 bases from J, with 5 bases between. The CDR3 length is 12 residues. CDR3 coding DNA: TGTGCCAGCAGCTTAGGATCCCAGCCCCAGCATTTT. Amino acid sequence: CASSLGSQPQHF.

This sequence joins TRBV2 and TRBJ1-5, with a tentative D call TRBD1 (6 bases). V was cut by 4 bases and J by 0 bases, with 16 bases left in between. Germline assignment: CDR1 SNHLY and CDR2 FYNNEI. The CDR3 is made up of 17 amino acids. CDR3 in amino acids: CASSGREGDNSNQPQHF. CDR3 DNA: TGTGCCAGCAGTGGACGAGAAGGGGACAATAGCAATCAGCCCCAGCATTTT.

This chain connects TRBV5-1 to TRBJ2-7; the D is unclear. The CDR3 sequence is 15 residues long. Germline CDR1 reads SGHRS; CDR2 reads YFSETQ. Trimming pared 6 bases from V and 2 bases from J, leaving 18 bases between. CDR3 sequence (DNA): TGCGCCAGCACCCCCCGAGTTGATAGCACCTACGAGCAGTACTTC. This gives the protein CASTPRVDSTYEQYF.

V gene TRBV7-8 combines with J gene TRBJ1-6, with D possibly TRBD1 on 5 matching bases. The CDR3 runs 14 residues. Germline CDR1 SGHVS, CDR2 FQNEAQ. V shed 3 bases and J shed 10 bases, with 13 bases lying between them. The chain's CDR3 is CASSLGPEGSPLHF. The CDR3 coding sequence is TGTGCCAGCAGCTTGGGGCCTGAGGGGTCACCCCTCCACTTT.

This chain connects TRBV27 to TRBJ1-5; 8 bases align to TRBD1. Germline loops: CDR1 MNHEY, CDR2 SMNVEV (reference sequence). This CDR3 contains 14 residues. V was pared by 2 bases and J by 6 bases, with 3 bases of the junction left unmatched. CDR3 bases: TGTGCCAGCAGTTTACAGGGGGCGGGTCAGCCCCAGCATTTT. Protein sequence: CASSLQGAGQPQHF.